The rows below give T cell receptor beta chains drawn from one sample of a study of molecular identifiers for immune sequencing clone quantification. TCRdb re-called the PCR reads through MiXCR, storing one row per CDR3 protein. The table lists roughly 320,000 distinct CDR3 sequences, over 20% of them singletons. Specimen: naive CD8+ T cells from blood, with Jurkat cell RNA spiked in. All receptors come from a human donor in good health. Some libraries in this study had Jurkat cell RNA spiked in. The CDR3 runs from the conserved cysteine through the conserved F or W. D genes are given only for firm matches. Only part of the rows carry a size: once, few, many, or a class if the clone is expanded.

V gene,clone size,J gene,D gene,CDR3 protein,CDR3 DNA
TRBV29-1,many,TRBJ2-2,.,CSVVRGTGELFF,TGCAGCGTTGTTAGGGGCACCGGGGAGCTGTTTTTT
TRBV7-9,.,TRBJ1-1,TRBD1,CASSWSGGEEAFF,TGTGCCAGCAGCTGGTCAGGGGGCGAAGAAGCTTTCTTT
TRBV4-1,many,TRBJ2-3,.,CASSQSTDTQYF,TGCGCCAGCAGCCAGAGCACAGATACGCAGTATTTT
TRBV4-3,many,TRBJ2-7,.,CASSQVVDYEQYF,TGCGCCAGCAGCCAAGTAGTAGATTACGAGCAGTACTTC
TRBV19,.,TRBJ2-7,.,CASSPSGTPLYEQYF,TGTGCCAGCAGCCCATCCGGGACACCTCTCTACGAGCAGTACTTC
TRBV4-1,.,TRBJ1-4,.,CASGIMGGQNEKLFF,TGCGCCAGCGGTATCATGGGGGGCCAGAATGAAAAACTGTTTTTT
TRBV19,.,TRBJ2-1,.,CASSDSPPSYNEQFF,TGTGCCAGTAGTGACAGCCCCCCCTCCTACAATGAGCAGTTCTTC
TRBV24-1,.,TRBJ2-2,.,CATSDNNEGIGELFF,TGTGCCACCAGTGACAATAATGAAGGGATCGGGGAGCTGTTTTTT
TRBV15,many,TRBJ1-3,.,CATSRDQGPGNTIYF,TGTGCCACCAGCAGAGATCAAGGGCCTGGAAACACCATATATTTT
TRBV5-1,many,TRBJ1-1,.,CASSLVSGGVGTEAFF,TGCGCCAGCAGCTTGGTAAGCGGGGGCGTCGGCACTGAAGCTTTCTTT
TRBV20-1,many,TRBJ2-3,TRBD2,CSAVPPKRGPDTDTQYF,TGCAGTGCCGTACCACCAAAGCGGGGCCCCGACACAGATACGCAGTATTTT
TRBV15,.,TRBJ1-5,.,CATSRDPGGEGNQPQHF,TGTGCCACCAGCAGAGATCCCGGGGGGGAGGGCAATCAGCCCCAGCATTTT
TRBV27,few,TRBJ1-2,.,CASSSRDTLYGYTF,TGTGCCAGCAGTTCTAGAGACACGCTCTATGGCTACACCTTC
TRBV6-5,many,TRBJ2-2,.,CASSYSSTGELFF,TGTGCCAGCAGTTACTCTTCAACCGGGGAGCTGTTTTTT
TRBV9,many,TRBJ2-1,TRBD2,CASSALADVYNEQFF,TGTGCCAGCAGCGCCCTAGCGGACGTCTACAATGAGCAGTTCTTC
TRBV25-1,.,TRBJ1-1,.,CASSGIDTGLTEAFF,TGTGCCAGCAGTGGGATCGACACGGGGTTAACTGAAGCTTTCTTT
TRBV7-8,many,TRBJ2-3,.,CASSPRADTLTDTQYF,TGTGCCAGCAGCCCAAGGGCGGACACACTAACAGATACGCAGTATTTT
TRBV5-3,many,TRBJ1-1,.,CASSSMNLRSMNTEAFF,TGTGCCAGCAGCTCGATGAACCTCCGCTCCATGAACACTGAAGCTTTCTTT
TRBV4-3,many,TRBJ1-3,.,CASSQSLRPSSGNTIYF,TGCGCCAGCAGCCAAAGTCTTAGACCGAGCTCTGGAAACACCATATATTTT
TRBV6-6,many,TRBJ2-5,.,CASSYSSSAGGTQYF,TGTGCCAGCAGTTACTCTTCTTCGGCCGGGGGGACCCAGTACTTC
TRBV15,few,TRBJ1-5,.,CATSRDGQEYQPQHF,TGTGCCACCAGCAGAGATGGGCAGGAATATCAGCCCCAGCATTTT
TRBV20-1,.,TRBJ2-7,TRBD1,CSATYRGPLGEQYF,TGCAGTGCTACCTACAGGGGGCCGCTTGGGGAGCAGTACTTC
TRBV6-2/TRBV6-3,many,TRBJ2-7,TRBD2,CASSLSGRYEQYF,TGTGCCAGCAGTTTGAGCGGGAGGTACGAGCAGTACTTC
TRBV2,.,TRBJ1-2,.,CASSEVNNNYGYTF,TGTGCCAGCAGTGAAGTAAACAATAACTATGGCTACACCTTC
TRBV6-5,many,TRBJ2-1,.,CASSYSTGTTYNEQFF,TGTGCCAGCAGTTACTCTACAGGGACTACCTACAATGAGCAGTTCTTC
TRBV12-3/TRBV12-4,many,TRBJ2-7,.,CASTLGGYEQYF,TGTGCCAGCACTCTTGGGGGGTACGAGCAGTACTTC
TRBV2,few,TRBJ2-2,.,CARQDLNTGELFF,TGTGCCAGACAGGACCTGAACACCGGGGAGCTGTTTTTT
TRBV6-2/TRBV6-3,.,TRBJ2-7,TRBD1,CASSYSVDRGIYYEQYF,TGTGCCAGCAGTTACTCGGTGGACAGGGGAATATACTACGAGCAGTACTTC
TRBV2,many,TRBJ2-2,.,CASRAGELFF,TGTGCCAGCAGGGCTGGCGAACTGTTTTTT
TRBV5-1,many,TRBJ2-7,.,CASSLNGLRDEQYF,TGCGCCAGCAGCTTGAACGGGCTGAGAGACGAGCAGTACTTC
TRBV6-2/TRBV6-3,many,TRBJ2-5,.,CASRSDGGFETQYF,TGTGCCAGCAGGAGTGACGGGGGCTTTGAGACCCAGTACTTC
TRBV5-1,many,TRBJ2-1,.,CASSVGGASYNEQFF,TGCGCCAGCAGCGTCGGGGGCGCCTCCTACAATGAGCAGTTCTTC
TRBV28,many,TRBJ2-5,.,CASKKGLIKETQYF,TGTGCCAGCAAAAAGGGACTCATTAAAGAGACCCAGTACTTC
TRBV7-2,many,TRBJ2-3,.,CASNSLGTGTDTQYF,TGTGCCAGCAACTCCCTCGGCACAGGGACAGATACGCAGTATTTT
TRBV7-9,many,TRBJ2-1,.,CASSSPGSSYNEQFF,TGTGCCAGCAGCTCCCCGGGTAGCTCCTACAATGAGCAGTTCTTC
TRBV7-2,.,TRBJ2-5,TRBD2,CASSLDRAGGPRETQYF,TGTGCCAGCAGCTTAGATCGAGCGGGGGGGCCACGGGAGACCCAGTACTTC
TRBV7-6,many,TRBJ2-2,TRBD2,CASSQPGLAAGELFF,TGTGCCAGCAGTCAACCGGGACTAGCGGCCGGGGAGCTGTTTTTT
TRBV5-4,many,TRBJ1-1,.,CASSLLGSGTENTEAFF,TGTGCCAGCAGCTTGTTAGGCTCGGGAACAGAAAACACTGAAGCTTTCTTT
TRBV14,many,TRBJ1-1,.,CASSQDIGRGNTEAFF,TGTGCCAGCAGCCAAGATATAGGCAGGGGGAACACTGAAGCTTTCTTT
TRBV6-2/TRBV6-3,many,TRBJ2-1,.,CASSYVRLSNEQFF,TGTGCCAGCAGTTACGTCCGACTATCCAATGAGCAGTTCTTC
TRBV12-3/TRBV12-4,.,TRBJ2-7,TRBD1,CASSFDPGQIYEQYF,TGTGCCAGCAGTTTCGATCCGGGACAGATCTACGAGCAGTACTTC
TRBV6-2/TRBV6-3,few,TRBJ1-5,.,CASASYGNQPQHF,TGTGCCAGCGCGTCCTATGGCAATCAGCCCCAGCATTTT
TRBV5-4,many,TRBJ2-1,TRBD2,CASSLVAGGVGEQFF,TGTGCCAGCAGCTTGGTGGCGGGGGGAGTCGGTGAGCAGTTCTTC
TRBV2,many,TRBJ1-5,.,CASSEYGLNQPQHF,TGTGCCAGCAGTGAATATGGACTCAATCAGCCCCAGCATTTT
TRBV7-2,.,TRBJ2-3,TRBD2,CASSLSLAGAVTEYF,TGTGCCAGCAGCTTAAGCCTGGCGGGAGCTGTTACGGAGTATTTT
TRBV27,many,TRBJ2-6,TRBD1,CAVQGYRSGANVLTF,TGTGCCGTACAGGGGTACCGGTCTGGGGCCAACGTCCTGACTTTC
TRBV13,once,TRBJ2-5,.,CASSSIGDGEETQYF,TGTGCCAGCAGCTCGATAGGGGACGGGGAAGAGACCCAGTACTTC
TRBV20-1,many,TRBJ2-4,.,CSAVSLKWPKNIRYF,TGCAGTGCTGTATCCCTGAAGTGGCCCAAAAACATTCGGTACTTC
TRBV29-1,many,TRBJ1-2,.,CNERGYYGYTF,TGCAACGAAAGGGGTTACTATGGCTACACCTTC
TRBV20-1,many,TRBJ2-2,TRBD1,CSAIDRDRATGELFF,TGCAGTGCTATCGACCGGGACAGGGCAACCGGGGAGCTGTTTTTT
TRBV20-1,many,TRBJ2-7,.,CSARIGKISSYEQYF,TGCAGTGCTAGGATCGGGAAGATTAGCTCCTACGAGCAGTACTTC
TRBV27,few,TRBJ2-7,.,CASSLKDRYEQYF,TGTGCCAGCAGTTTAAAAGACAGATACGAGCAGTACTTC
TRBV6-5,few,TRBJ1-5,.,CASSPDTYSNQSQHF,TGTGCCAGCAGTCCGGACACCTATAGCAATCAGTCCCAGCATTTT
TRBV4-3,many,TRBJ1-1,TRBD1,CASSQEQGGIAFF,TGCGCCAGCAGCCAGGAACAGGGGGGAATAGCTTTCTTT